A single sample is the source of the 4 T cell receptor beta chains below, sequenced in a study of T cell repertoires in cytomegalovirus infection (dated by TCRdb to the late 2010s). Sequencing was carried out with an Illumina HiSeq 1500. Using fastp trimming at Q25 and MiXCR clonotype assembly, TCRdb reanalyzed the public sequencing data and kept in-frame beta chains. Rows matching on CDR3 protein sequence are summarized as one entry with the most common DNA and genes. The sample table contains about 310,000 distinct CDR3 sequences; only one count was recorded for roughly 17% of them. The ten largest make up around 11% of the sample. Specimen: PBMCs. These TCRs come from a human donor in good health (CMV status not recorded). Some clones in this sample may be carry-over from other donors' samples.

This clonotype showed up just a few times. The rearrangement links TRBV9 to TRBJ2-3, with 12 bases fitting TRBD2. Germline loops: CDR1 SGDLS, CDR2 YYNGEE. This CDR3 contains 16 residues. Losses at the gene ends were 3 bases for V and 6 bases for J; bases not matched to a gene: 8. The CDR3 region has the DNA TGTGCCAGCAGCGGACCTAGCGGGGGGGGACACGATACGCAGTATTTT. Protein sequence: CASSGPSGGGHDTQYF.

CDR3 DNA sequence: TGTGCCAGCAGCAACCAGGACAGGCAAGGTACAGATACGCAGTATTTT. Amino acid sequence: CASSNQDRQGTDTQYF. The chain has TRBV4-2 and TRBJ2-3; 7 bases agree with TRBD1. J lost 3 bases, V lost 5 bases, and 11 bases had no gene match. Germline V lookup: CDR1 LGHNA, CDR2 YNFKEQ. The CDR3 runs 16 residues.

V usage is TRBV19 and J usage is TRBJ2-7; 7 nucleotides line up with TRBD2. The CDR3 is 13 amino acids. V lost 3 bases and J lost 5; bases outside the gene matches: 4. Germline loops: CDR1 LNHDA, CDR2 SQIVND (reference sequence). The CDR3 loop is CASSMGGVNEQYF. The CDR3 DNA follows: TGTGCCAGTAGTATGGGGGGGGTCAACGAGCAGTACTTC.

V usage is TRBV20-1 and J usage is TRBJ1-1; no clear D gene. V dropped 0 bases and J dropped 1 base, with 12 bases sitting between them. The germline V gene has CDR1 DFQATT and CDR2 SNEGSKA (reference sequence). The CDR3 has 15 amino acids. The chain's CDR3 is CSARDLGRGNTEAFF. As DNA, the CDR3 is TGCAGTGCTAGAGATCTAGGACGGGGGAACACTGAAGCTTTCTTT.